Included here is one T cell receptor (beta chain) sequence, with context. Its cognate antigen is unknown. The data derive from a study of T cell responses to AZD1222 COVID-19 vaccine. Study results and caveats: Nearly half of spike-specific TCRs reportedly target unmutated variant regions.

Sequencing used immunoSEQ multiplex PCR; TCRdb keeps in-frame clones, though not all of them. The repertoire holds roughly 170,000 clones, about 90% seen once, with under 2.5% in the top ten. Sequencing used peripheral blood, obtained on day 0 of AZD1222 vaccination. This clonotype was obtained from an adult in good health.

The CDR3 loop is CASSEVSDSTYPQHF. CDR3 DNA sequence: TGTGCCAGCAGTGAGGTCTCGGACAGCACGTATCCCCAGCATTTT. The chain has TRBV6-1 and TRBJ1-5, with a tentative D call TRBD1 (6 bases). V was shortened by 3 bases and J by 10 bases, with 19 bases between the two germline ends. Germline values: CDR1 MNHNS, CDR2 SASEGT. CDR3 length: 15 amino acids.